This T cell receptor (beta chain) was sequenced in a study of cytomegalovirus exposure and HLA in healthy donors. Findings of the study overall: It was only CMV serostatus that was available as immune exposure information.

The PCR employed 60 Vbeta primers together with 13 Jbeta primers. Profiling relied on immunoSEQ multiplex PCR, and the TCRdb table lists in-frame clones only, not all of them. This sample has about 130,000 clones, with just over 70% found just once. Germline V gene sequence: CDR1 SEHNR, CDR2 FQNEAQ (reference sequence). The CDR3 runs 16 residues. V was cut by 2 bases and J by 4 bases, with 16 bases left in between. Comment on this clone: The antigen remains unidentified.

The sequence derives from a woman aged 55-69 years in good health and CMV-seropositive. The chain links TRBV7-9 to TRBJ2-3; D not resolved. The specimen sequenced was PBMCs. This CDR3 is CASSLPPGRLADTQYF. The CDR3, as DNA: TGTGCCAGCAGCTTACCCCCCGGCAGGCTCGCAGATACGCAGTATTTT.